Listed below are T cell receptor beta chains from one sample, sequenced in a study of Ad26.COV2.S vaccination and SARS-CoV-2 variants. Only in-frame clones appear in the TCRdb table, and some are missing; sequencing was by immunoSEQ multiplex PCR. This sample yields 300,000 to 400,000 clones, of which around four fifths are seen a single time; approximately 2.1% belongs to the top ten. The sequences come from peripheral blood, collected in a trial of Ad26.COV2.S vaccine versus placebo. The receptors shown here come from a person between 18 and 65 years old who received the Ad26.COV2.S COVID-19 vaccine or a placebo. Each CDR3 is given with its conserved first and last residue. The D gene is left open where the match is weak. Size values are once, few and many counts, or a class for expanded clones, and some rows have none.

abundance	d_gene	v_gene	j_gene	CDR3nt	CDR3aa
NA	TRBD1	TRBV5-8	TRBJ1-4	TGTGCCAGCCCCGGACAGGGGGTTAATGAAAAACTGTTTTTT	CASPGQGVNEKLFF
NA	NA	TRBV4-1	TRBJ2-7	TGCGCCAGCAGCCTCGCGGCGGGCGAGCAGTACTTC	CASSLAAGEQYF
NA	TRBD2	TRBV4-2	TRBJ2-5	TGTGCCAGCAGCCAGGAAGTTAGCGGGGATCGGGTGACCCAGTACTTC	CASSQEVSGDRVTQYF
NA	NA	TRBV6-1	TRBJ1-2	TGTGCCAGCAGTGAGGGGAGGCAGTACTATGGCTACACCTTC	CASSEGRQYYGYTF
NA	NA	TRBV28	TRBJ1-5	TGTGCCAGCAGTTTGGGCTGGGGTTATAGCAATCAGCCCCAGCATTTT	CASSLGWGYSNQPQHF
few	NA	TRBV11-2	TRBJ2-3	TGTGCCAGCAGCTTAGATCAGGACAGTACGTCAGATACGCAGTATTTT	CASSLDQDSTSDTQYF
NA	TRBD1	TRBV12-5	TRBJ1-2	TGTGCTAGTGGTCTCGGACAGGCGGAAGGTGGCTACACCTTC	CASGLGQAEGGYTF
NA	NA	TRBV5-8	TRBJ1-2	TGTGCCAGCAGCCCTACAGGGCTGGATGGCTACACCTTC	CASSPTGLDGYTF
NA	NA	TRBV3-1/TRBV3-2	TRBJ1-1	TGTGCCAGCAGCCAAGGCCCCGGTTACGGGAAGAACACTGAAGCTTTCTTT	CASSQGPGYGKNTEAFF
NA	NA	TRBV9	TRBJ2-2	TGTGCCAGCAAGCGGACAGATTCGAACACCGGGGAGCTGTTTTTT	CASKRTDSNTGELFF
NA	NA	TRBV6-5	TRBJ1-1	TGTGCCAGCAGTCCCCCGGGAGGGATCACTGAAGCTTTCTTT	CASSPPGGITEAFF
NA	TRBD1	TRBV7-2	TRBJ1-1	TGTGCCAGCAGCCCGCCAGGGGGCAGGTACACTGAAGCTTTCTTT	CASSPPGGRYTEAFF
once	NA	TRBV6-1	TRBJ1-1	TGTGCCAGCAGTGAAGCGGCAGGATCCAACACTGAAGCTTTCTTT	CASSEAAGSNTEAFF
NA	TRBD1	TRBV11-3	TRBJ1-6	TGTGCCAGCAGGCAGGGGGATCGTCATTCACCCCTCCACTTT	CASRQGDRHSPLHF
NA	NA	TRBV3-1/TRBV3-2	TRBJ2-3	TGTGCCAGCAGTCTCCTTCAGGGGTCAGATACGCAGTATTTT	CASSLLQGSDTQYF
NA	NA	TRBV28	TRBJ1-6	TGTGCCAGCAGTTTAAGTTACATTAATAATTCACCCCTCCACTTT	CASSLSYINNSPLHF
NA	TRBD1	TRBV6-5	TRBJ1-5	TGTGCCAGCACCGAGGGGACAGGGGGGTATCAGCCCCAGCATTTT	CASTEGTGGYQPQHF